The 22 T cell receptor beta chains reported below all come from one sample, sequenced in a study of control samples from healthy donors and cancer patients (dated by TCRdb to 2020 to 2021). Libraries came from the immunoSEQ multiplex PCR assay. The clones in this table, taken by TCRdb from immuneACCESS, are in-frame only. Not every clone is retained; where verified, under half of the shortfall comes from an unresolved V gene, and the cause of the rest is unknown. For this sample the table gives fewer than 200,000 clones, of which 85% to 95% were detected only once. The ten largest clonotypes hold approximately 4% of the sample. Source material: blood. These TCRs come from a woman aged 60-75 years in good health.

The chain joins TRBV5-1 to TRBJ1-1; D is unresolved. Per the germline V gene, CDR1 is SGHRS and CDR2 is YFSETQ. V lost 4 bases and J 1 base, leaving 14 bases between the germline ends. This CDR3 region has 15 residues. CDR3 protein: CASSETEATNTEAFF. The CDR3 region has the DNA TGCGCCAGCAGCGAAACAGAAGCAACGAACACTGAAGCTTTCTTT.

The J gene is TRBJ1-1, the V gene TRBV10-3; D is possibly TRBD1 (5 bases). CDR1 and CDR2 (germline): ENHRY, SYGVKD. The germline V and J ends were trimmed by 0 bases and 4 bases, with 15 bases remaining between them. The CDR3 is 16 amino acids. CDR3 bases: TGTGCCATCAGTGAGTCAGGGGCTCCCCAGGGCACTGAAGCTTTCTTT. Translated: CAISESGAPQGTEAFF.

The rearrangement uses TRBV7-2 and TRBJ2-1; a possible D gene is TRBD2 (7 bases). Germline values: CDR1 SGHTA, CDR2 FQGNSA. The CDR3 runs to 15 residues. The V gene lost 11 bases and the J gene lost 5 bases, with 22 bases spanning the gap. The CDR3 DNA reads TGTGCCTCCTCTAGAGGGGGGGCCTCGAACAATGAGCAGTTCTTC. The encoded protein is CASSRGGASNNEQFF. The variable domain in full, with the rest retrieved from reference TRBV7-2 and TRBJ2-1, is GAGVSQSPSNKVTEKGKDVELRCDPISGHTALYWYRQSLGQGLEFLIYFQGNSAPDKSGLPSDRFSAERTGGSVSTLTIQRTQQEDSAVYLCASSRGGASNNEQFFGPGTRLTVL.

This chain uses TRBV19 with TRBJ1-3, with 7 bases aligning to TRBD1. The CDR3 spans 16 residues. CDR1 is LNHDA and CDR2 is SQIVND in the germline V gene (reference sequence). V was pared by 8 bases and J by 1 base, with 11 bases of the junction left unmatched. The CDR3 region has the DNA TGTGCCAGTTCCCACCAACAGGGGAGGTCTGGAAACACCATATATTTT. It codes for CASSHQQGRSGNTIYF.

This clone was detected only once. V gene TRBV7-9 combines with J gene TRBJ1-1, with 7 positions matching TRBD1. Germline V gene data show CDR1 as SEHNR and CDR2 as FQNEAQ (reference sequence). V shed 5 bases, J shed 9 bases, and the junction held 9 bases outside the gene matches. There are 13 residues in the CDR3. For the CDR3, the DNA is TGTGCCAGCAGCCGACAGGGTGAGTGGAAAGCTTTCTTT. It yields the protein CASSRQGEWKAFF. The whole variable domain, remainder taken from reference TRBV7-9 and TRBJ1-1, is DTGVSQNPRHKITKRGQNVTFRCDPISEHNRLYWYRQTLGQGPEFLTYFQNEAQLEKSRLLSDRFSAERPKGSFSTLEIQRTEQGDSAMYLCASSRQGEWKAFFGQGTRLTVV.

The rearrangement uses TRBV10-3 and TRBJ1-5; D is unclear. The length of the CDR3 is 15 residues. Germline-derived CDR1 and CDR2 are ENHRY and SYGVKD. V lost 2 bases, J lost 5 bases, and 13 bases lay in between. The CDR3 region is CAISEGWGSHQPQHF. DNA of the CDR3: TGTGCCATCAGTGAGGGTTGGGGATCCCATCAGCCCCAGCATTTT.

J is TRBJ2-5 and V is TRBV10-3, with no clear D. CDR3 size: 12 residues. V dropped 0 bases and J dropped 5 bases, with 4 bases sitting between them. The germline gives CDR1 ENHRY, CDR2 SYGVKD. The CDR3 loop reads CAISESPETQYF. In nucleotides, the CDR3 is TGTGCCATCAGTGAGTCTCCGGAGACCCAGTACTTC.

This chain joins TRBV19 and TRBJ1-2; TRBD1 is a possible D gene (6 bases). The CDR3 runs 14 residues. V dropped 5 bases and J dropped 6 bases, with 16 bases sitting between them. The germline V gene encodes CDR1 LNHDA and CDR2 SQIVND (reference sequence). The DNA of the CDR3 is TGTGCCAGTAGTGTACCGGGACATTACGATGGCTACACCTTC. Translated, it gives CASSVPGHYDGYTF.

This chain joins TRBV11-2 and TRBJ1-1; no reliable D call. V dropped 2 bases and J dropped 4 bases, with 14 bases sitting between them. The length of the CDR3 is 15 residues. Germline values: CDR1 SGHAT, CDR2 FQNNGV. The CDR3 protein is CASSLFGVIGTEAFF. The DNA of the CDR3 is TGTGCCAGCAGCTTATTCGGGGTTATCGGCACTGAAGCTTTCTTT.

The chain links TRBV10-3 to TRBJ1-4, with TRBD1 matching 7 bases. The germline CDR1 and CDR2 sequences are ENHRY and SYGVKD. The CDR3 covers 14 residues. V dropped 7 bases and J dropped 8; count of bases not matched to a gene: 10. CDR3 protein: CAITADRNEEKLFF. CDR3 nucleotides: TGTGCCATCACTGCGGACAGGAATGAGGAAAAACTGTTTTTT.

This chain's CDR3 is CASSPGDRGRTDTQYF. The CDR3 DNA reads as TGTGCCAGCAGCCCCGGGGACAGGGGGCGCACAGATACGCAGTATTTT. This chain links TRBV11-3 with TRBJ2-3, with 12 nucleotides matching TRBD1. This CDR3 is built from 16 residues. V lost 5 bases to trimming and J lost 1 base; unmatched junction nucleotides: 4. Germline-derived CDR1 and CDR2 are SGHNT and YENEEA.

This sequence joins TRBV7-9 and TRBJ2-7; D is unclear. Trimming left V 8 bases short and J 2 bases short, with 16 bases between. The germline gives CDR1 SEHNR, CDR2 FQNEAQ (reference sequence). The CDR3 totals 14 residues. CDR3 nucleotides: TGTGCCAGCGCTCCTCGAGGTCCTGCCTACGAGCAGTACTTC. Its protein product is CASAPRGPAYEQYF.

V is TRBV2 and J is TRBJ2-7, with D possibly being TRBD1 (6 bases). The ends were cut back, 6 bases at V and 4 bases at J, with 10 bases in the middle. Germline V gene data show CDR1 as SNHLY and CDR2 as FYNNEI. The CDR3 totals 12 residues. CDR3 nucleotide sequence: TGTGCCAGCAGCTCACAGGGTTACGAGCAGTACTTC. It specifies CASSSQGYEQYF.

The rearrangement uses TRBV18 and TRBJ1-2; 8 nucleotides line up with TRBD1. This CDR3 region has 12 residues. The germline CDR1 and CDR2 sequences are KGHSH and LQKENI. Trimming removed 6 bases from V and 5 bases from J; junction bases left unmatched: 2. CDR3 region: CASSDRGYGYTF. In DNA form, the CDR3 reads TGTGCCAGCTCCGACAGGGGTTATGGCTACACCTTC.

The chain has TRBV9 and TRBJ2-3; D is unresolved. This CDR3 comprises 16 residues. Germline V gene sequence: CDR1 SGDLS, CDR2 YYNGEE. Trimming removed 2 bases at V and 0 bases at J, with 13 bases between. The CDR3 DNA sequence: TGTGCCAGCAGCGTTCAGATGAGTCTTAGCACAGATACGCAGTATTTT. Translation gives CASSVQMSLSTDTQYF.

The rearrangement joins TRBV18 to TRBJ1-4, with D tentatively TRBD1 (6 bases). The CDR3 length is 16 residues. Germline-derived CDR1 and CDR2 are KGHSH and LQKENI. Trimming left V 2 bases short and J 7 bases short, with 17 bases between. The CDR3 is CASSPGVSRGSEKLFF. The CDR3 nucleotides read TGTGCCAGCTCACCAGGTGTCTCCAGGGGCTCTGAAAAACTGTTTTTT.

This chain's CDR3 is CASSLVETQSSPLHF. In nucleotides, the CDR3 is TGCGCCAGCAGCTTGGTCGAGACACAGAGTTCACCCCTCCACTTT. The V call is TRBV5-1, the J call TRBJ1-6; no reliable D call. CDR1 is SGHRS, CDR2 YFSETQ, per germline. V dropped 0 bases and J dropped 9 bases, with 13 bases sitting between them. The CDR3 is made up of 15 amino acids. Full variable domain (outside the CDR3, taken from reference TRBV5-1 and TRBJ1-6): KAGVTQTPRYLIKTRGQQVTLSCSPISGHRSVSWYQQTPGQGLQFLFEYFSETQRNKGNFPGRFSGRQFSNSRSEMNVSTLELGDSALYLCASSLVETQSSPLHFGNGTRLTVT.

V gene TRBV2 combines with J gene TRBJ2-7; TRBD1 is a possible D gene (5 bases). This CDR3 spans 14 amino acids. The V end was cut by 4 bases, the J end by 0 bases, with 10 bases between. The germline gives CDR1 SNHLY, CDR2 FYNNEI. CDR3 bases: TGTGCCAGCAGTGCAGACAGCCACTCCTACGAGCAGTACTTC. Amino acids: CASSADSHSYEQYF.

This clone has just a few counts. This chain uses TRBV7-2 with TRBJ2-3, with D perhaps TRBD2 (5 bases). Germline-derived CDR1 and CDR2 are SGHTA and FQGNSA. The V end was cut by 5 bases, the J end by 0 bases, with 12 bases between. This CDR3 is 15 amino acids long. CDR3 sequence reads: CASSLRLTSTDTQYF. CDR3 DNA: TGTGCCAGCAGCCTTCGACTAACTAGCACAGATACGCAGTATTTT.

CDR3 residues: CASSQTRGNTEAFF. The CDR3 DNA sequence: TGCGCCAGCAGCCAAACGAGGGGAAACACTGAAGCTTTCTTT. This sequence joins TRBV4-1 and TRBJ1-1, with D perhaps TRBD1 (5 bases). CDR3 size: 14 residues. V was clipped by 2 bases and J by 2 bases, with 9 bases between them. Germline CDR1 and CDR2: MGHRA and YSYEKL.

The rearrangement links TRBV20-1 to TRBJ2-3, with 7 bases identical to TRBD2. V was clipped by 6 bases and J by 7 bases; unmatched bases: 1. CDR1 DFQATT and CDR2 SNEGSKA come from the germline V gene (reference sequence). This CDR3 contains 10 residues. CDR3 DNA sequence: TGCAGTGCCGGGGGGTATACGCAGTATTTT. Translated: CSAGGYTQYF.

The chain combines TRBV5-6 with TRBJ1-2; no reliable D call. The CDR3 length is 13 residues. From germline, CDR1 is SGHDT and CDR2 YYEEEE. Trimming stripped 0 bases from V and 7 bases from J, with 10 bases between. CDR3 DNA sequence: TGTGCCAGCAGCTTGGACAGAACCCCTGGCTACACCTTC. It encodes CASSLDRTPGYTF.